These 21 T cell receptor beta chains were all obtained from the same sample, sequenced in a study of CD8+ T cells in alopecia areata. Extracted RNA was reverse transcribed into cDNA, the sequencing template. Here immunoSEQ multiplex PCR was the method, and the copy in TCRdb shows in-frame clones only, minus some. Of almost 250,000 clones listed, around two thirds are singletons. The sample here was CD4+ T cells sorted from blood, taken at week 0. The receptor set was obtained from a human donor with alopecia areata.

With regard to this clone: Additional DNA sequences in this sample encode the identical CDR3. The genes are TRBV7-8 and TRBJ2-7; TRBD1 is a possible D gene (5 bases). V lost 5 bases and J lost 4, with 9 bases in between. The CDR3 consists of 12 residues. The germline CDR1 and CDR2 sequences are SGHVS and FQNEAQ. The DNA for the CDR3 is TGTGCCAGCAGCGTACAGGATTACGAGCAGTACTTC. Its translation: CASSVQDYEQYF.

The chain links TRBV29-1 to TRBJ2-5, with TRBD2 identical over 9 bases. The V gene end was trimmed by 5 bases and the J gene end by 5 bases; junction bases not matched to a gene: 6. The CDR3 spans 13 residues. The germline V gene has CDR1 SQVTM and CDR2 ANQGSEA. Written as DNA, the CDR3 is TGCAGCGTTACGGGACTAGCACTGGAGACCCAGTACTTC. Translating it yields CSVTGLALETQYF.

The J gene is TRBJ1-2, the V gene TRBV29-1; D unresolved. The germline CDR1 and CDR2 sequences are SQVTM and ANQGSEA. Trimming removed 5 bases from V and 7 bases from J, with 2 bases in between. CDR3 length: 8 residues. CDR3 amino acids: CSVLGYTF. In DNA form, the CDR3 reads TGCAGCGTTCTTGGCTACACCTTC.

The chain is built from TRBV10-3 and TRBJ2-5; D is perhaps TRBD2 (6 bases). Trimming removed 4 bases from V and 5 bases from J, with 14 bases in between. The length of the CDR3 is 14 residues. Germline loops: CDR1 ENHRY, CDR2 SYGVKD. The CDR3 loop is CAISASGAGETQYF. CDR3 sequence (DNA): TGTGCCATCAGTGCATCGGGCGCGGGGGAGACCCAGTACTTC.

This clone was observed once. The same CDR3 also results from other DNA sequences found in this sample. The chain employs TRBV30 and TRBJ2-3; no definite D call. The CDR3 consists of 12 residues. Germline V gene lookup returns CDR1 GTSNPN and CDR2 SVGIG (reference sequence). With 3 bases removed from V and 3 bases from J, the gap between germline ends came to 7 bases. The CDR3 DNA is TGTGCCTGGAGCCCCAGGACAGATACGCAGTATTTT. Residues: CAWSPRTDTQYF. Supplemented by reference TRBV30 and TRBJ2-3, the full variable domain reads SQTIHQWPATLVQPVGSPLSLECTVEGTSNPNLYWYRQAAGRGLQLLFYSVGIGQISSEVPQNLSASRPQDRQFILSSKKLLLSDSGFYLCAWSPRTDTQYFGPGTRLTVL.

This clone was seen only a few times. This chain connects TRBV19 to TRBJ1-6; D gene unclear. CDR3 length: 13 residues. Germline V lookup: CDR1 LNHDA, CDR2 SQIVND (reference sequence). V gave up 7 bases and J gave up 7 bases, with 11 bases separating them. CDR3 nucleotide sequence: TGTGCCAGTATAGGACCGTTAAATTCACCCCTCCACTTT. It encodes CASIGPLNSPLHF.

Concerning this clone itself: Sequence at one end of the junction differs from germline and may be a read error. The chain is built from TRBV7-7 and TRBJ2-5, with a weak D call TRBD1 (5 bases). CDR3 size: 14 residues. Germline V gene data show CDR1 as SSHAT and CDR2 as FNYEAQ (reference sequence). The CDR3 region has the DNA TGTGCTAGCAGCTTAGGGGCAGGCTCCGAGACCCAGTACTTC. The encoded protein is CASSLGAGSETQYF. The entire variable domain, with the rest obtained from reference TRBV7-7 and TRBJ2-5, is as follows: GAGVSQSPRYKVTKRGQDVTLRCDPISSHATLYWYQQALGQGPEFLTYFNYEAQPDKSGLPSDRFSAERPEGSISTLTIQRTEQRDSAMYRCASSLGAGSETQYFGPGTRLLVL.

V usage is TRBV7-3 and J usage is TRBJ1-2; D possibly corresponds to TRBD1 (6 bases). Germline CDR1 SGHTA, CDR2 FQGTGA. The CDR3 totals 15 residues. With 6 bases removed from V and 5 bases from J, the gap between germline ends came to 19 bases. CDR3 coding DNA: TGTGCCAGCAGTCCCCAATCAGGGGCGGGGTATGGCTACACCTTC. Protein: CASSPQSGAGYGYTF. The full variable domain, rest sourced from reference TRBV7-3 and TRBJ1-2, is GAGVSQTPSNKVTEKGKYVELRCDPISGHTALYWYRQSLGQGPEFLIYFQGTGAADDSGLPNDRFFAVRPEGSVSTLKIQRTERGDSAVYLCASSPQSGAGYGYTFGSGTRLTVV.

The CDR3 coding sequence is TGTGCCAGCAGCGGCGGGAAACCCAGCTCCTACAATGAGCAGTTCTTC. This translates into CASSGGKPSSYNEQFF. The V and J genes are TRBV25-1 and TRBJ2-1, with D perhaps TRBD2 (6 bases). The CDR3 is 16 amino acids. Trimming took 6 bases from V and 0 from J, leaving 15 bases between them. Germline CDR1 is MGHDK and CDR2 is SYGVNS.

The chain couples TRBV2 to TRBJ1-4; no clear D. The CDR3 covers 14 residues. Germline V gene lookup returns CDR1 SNHLY and CDR2 FYNNEI. V was pared by 7 bases and J by 8 bases, with 17 bases between. Here the CDR3 reads CASTKDRGEEKLFF. For the CDR3, the DNA is TGTGCCAGCACTAAGGACCGGGGTGAAGAAAAACTGTTTTTT.

The chain is built from TRBV21-1 and TRBJ1-2. TRBV21-1 is described as a pseudogene. The CDR3 runs 13 residues. CDR3 region: CASSKEGNYGYTF. The CDR3 DNA reads TGTGCCAGCAGCAAGGAGGGGAACTATGGCTACACCTTC.

The V and J genes are TRBV7-6 and TRBJ2-7; perhaps TRBD2 as D (5 bases). Germline CDR1 reads SGHVS; CDR2 reads FNYEAQ. V dropped 5 bases and J dropped 0 bases, with 11 bases sitting between them. This CDR3 has 14 amino acids. The CDR3 nucleotides read TGTGCCAGCAGCGAGCGGCTGAGCTCCTACGAGCAGTACTTC. It is translated as CASSERLSSYEQYF. The full variable domain, rest sourced from reference TRBV7-6 and TRBJ2-7, is GAGVSQSPRYKVTKRGQDVALRCDPISGHVSLYWYRQALGQGPEFLTYFNYEAQQDKSGLPNDRFSAERPEGSISTLTIQRTEQRDSAMYRCASSERLSSYEQYFGPGTRLTVT.

The chain links TRBV7-8 to TRBJ2-2; D not resolved. The CDR3 is 11 amino acids. V was clipped by 3 bases and J by 6 bases, with 2 bases between them. CDR1 SGHVS and CDR2 FQNEAQ come from the germline V gene. The CDR3, as DNA: TGTGCCAGCAGCTTGTCCGGGGAGCTGTTTTTT. Residues: CASSLSGELFF.

The rearrangement uses TRBV30 and TRBJ1-6, with TRBD1 as a possible D gene (5 bases). V was clipped by 1 base and J by 10 bases, with 14 bases between them. The CDR3 runs 14 residues. In germline, CDR1 is GTSNPN, CDR2 SVGIG (reference sequence). Here the CDR3 DNA reads TGTGCCTGGAGTGACGGAGGGGATCCCTCACCCCTCCACTTT. It codes for CAWSDGGDPSPLHF.

The chain links TRBV6-5 to TRBJ2-7, with TRBD1 identical over 7 bases. V was pared by 6 bases and J by 5 bases, with 4 bases of the junction left unmatched. This CDR3 spans 12 amino acids. CDR1 and CDR2 (germline): MNHEY, SVGAGI. DNA for the CDR3: TGTGCCAGCAGCCCGGGGACAGACGAGCAGTACTTC. It encodes CASSPGTDEQYF.

V usage is TRBV9 and J usage is TRBJ2-5; TRBD2 aligns across 8 bases. This CDR3 comprises 15 residues. The V gene end was trimmed by 0 bases and the J gene end by 2 bases; junction bases not matched to a gene: 3. Germline V lookup: CDR1 SGDLS, CDR2 YYNGEE. CDR3 sequence: CASSVVSGGQETQYF. The CDR3 DNA follows: TGTGCCAGCAGCGTAGTCAGCGGGGGACAAGAGACCCAGTACTTC.

As to this clone: At one end, the junction sequence differs from germline, possibly due to a read error. The V call is TRBV30, the J call TRBJ1-5, with TRBD1 matching over 9 bases. The germline V gene has CDR1 GTSNPN and CDR2 SVGIG (reference sequence). This CDR3 is 15 amino acids long. The CDR3 bases are TGTGCCTGGAGCGCCCGGGACAGGGATTATCAACCCCAGCATTTT. This codes for CAWSARDRDYQPQHF.

V usage is TRBV30 and J usage is TRBJ1-6; unclear D gene. Trimming cost V 0 bases and J 14 bases, with 17 bases left between them. The CDR3 spans 14 residues. Germline V gene lookup returns CDR1 GTSNPN and CDR2 SVGIG (reference sequence). Written as DNA, the CDR3 is TGTGCCTGGAGTGTATGGGGAGTGGTCGAGACCCTCCACTTT. Its protein is CAWSVWGVVETLHF.

The chain employs TRBV29-1 and TRBJ2-7; weak D call: TRBD2 (5 bases). The ends were cut back, 3 bases at V and 3 bases at J, with 12 bases in the middle. The CDR3 loop spans 13 amino acids. Germline-derived CDR1 and CDR2 are SQVTM and ANQGSEA. The CDR3 reads CSVERLAGYEQYF. CDR3 coding DNA: TGCAGCGTTGAGCGTCTAGCAGGCTACGAGCAGTACTTC.

The V and J genes are TRBV6-5 and TRBJ2-2; either TRBD1 or TRBD2 may supply D (6 bases each). CDR1 MNHEY and CDR2 SVGAGI come from the germline V gene. There are 14 residues in the CDR3. Between the trimmed V and J ends, which lost 6 bases and 6 bases, there was a span of 14 bases. The CDR3: CASSSGRGPGELFF. CDR3 DNA sequence: TGTGCCAGCAGCTCGGGACGGGGGCCCGGGGAGCTGTTTTTT.

CDR3 amino acids: CASALGGSTTYEQYF. As DNA, the CDR3 is TGTGCCAGCGCCCTTGGGGGGTCGACTACCTACGAGCAGTACTTC. The J gene is TRBJ2-7, the V gene TRBV6-5; possibly TRBD2 for D (6 bases). Trimming pared 8 bases from V and 2 bases from J, leaving 19 bases between. This CDR3 region has 15 residues. Germline-derived CDR1 and CDR2 are MNHEY and SVGAGI.